This T cell receptor beta chain was captured in a study of OX40 agonist ivuxolimab in advanced cancers. At the level of the study: Prior anti-PD-1, anti-PD-L1 or anti-CTLA-4 therapy was allowed; over 30% had some.

CDR1 is SGHNT, CDR2 YENEEA, per germline. This CDR3 region has 13 residues. Clones were read by immunoSEQ multiplex PCR, and TCRdb kept only the in-frame ones, dropping some. The repertoire holds more than 80,000 clones, with roughly 84% as singletons. The clonotype comes from an adult with an advanced solid tumor such as melanoma, head and neck, liver or kidney cancer. The chain combines TRBV11-3 with TRBJ2-5; TRBD1 matches at 8 bases. The end of the DNA is better explained by TRBJ2-7, so the J call may be wrong. Specimen: CD4+ or CD8+ T cells sorted from blood, collected in a trial of the OX40 agonist ivuxolimab. The CDR3 bases are TGTGCCAGCAGCTACGGACAGGGAGGCGAGCAGTACTTC. Translation: CASSYGQGGEQYF.